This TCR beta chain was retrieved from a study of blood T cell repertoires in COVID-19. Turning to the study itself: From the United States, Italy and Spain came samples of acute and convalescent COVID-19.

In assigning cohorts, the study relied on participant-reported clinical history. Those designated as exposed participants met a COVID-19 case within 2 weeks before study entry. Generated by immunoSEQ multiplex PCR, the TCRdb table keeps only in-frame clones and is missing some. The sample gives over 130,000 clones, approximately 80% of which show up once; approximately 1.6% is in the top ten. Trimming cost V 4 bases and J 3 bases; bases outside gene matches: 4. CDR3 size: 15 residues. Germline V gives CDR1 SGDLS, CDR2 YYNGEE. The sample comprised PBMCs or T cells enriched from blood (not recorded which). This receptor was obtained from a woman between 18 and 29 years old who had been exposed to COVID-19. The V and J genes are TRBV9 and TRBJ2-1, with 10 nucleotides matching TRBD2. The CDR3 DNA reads TGTGCCAGCAGCTCTAGCGGGAGTAACTACAATGAGCAGTTCTTC. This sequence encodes CASSSSGSNYNEQFF.